These 17 T cell receptor beta chains originate from one sample sequenced in a study of T cell repertoires in cytomegalovirus infection. TCRdb used MiXCR to reprocess the reads, holding one entry per CDR3 protein. The data show about 320,000 distinct CDR3 sequences, with over 7.5% seen just once and approximately 4.5% held by the top ten. Sample: PBMCs. The source is a human donor in good health (CMV status not recorded). Some clones in this sample may be carry-over from other donors' samples.

The chain links TRBV6-4 to TRBJ1-2, with D possibly being TRBD1 (6 bases). CDR3 length: 15 residues. Germline V lookup: CDR1 MRHNA, CDR2 SNTAGT. V was clipped by 3 bases and J by 2 bases, with 13 bases between them. CDR3 region: CASSEGRGSNYGYTF. CDR3 nucleotides: TGTGCCAGCAGTGAAGGGAGGGGGTCCAACTATGGCTACACCTTC.

At least ten counts were recorded for this clonotype. The chain links TRBV25-1 to TRBJ2-7; D is possibly TRBD2 (6 bases). V was clipped by 8 bases and J by 2 bases, with 16 bases between them. CDR1 is MGHDK, CDR2 SYGVNS, per germline. This CDR3 spans 14 amino acids. The CDR3 sequence: CASGGAANPYEQYF. The CDR3 DNA follows: TGTGCCAGCGGAGGGGCCGCCAACCCCTACGAGCAGTACTTC.

The gene calls are TRBV20-1 and TRBJ2-2; no definite D call. Germline loops: CDR1 DFQATT, CDR2 SNEGSKA (reference sequence). The V end was cut by 6 bases, the J end by 5 bases, with 7 bases between. There are 11 residues in the CDR3. CDR3 sequence: CSAPRTGELFF. CDR3 bases: TGCAGTGCACCGCGGACCGGGGAGCTGTTTTTT.

This clonotype was counted a few times. The chain carries TRBV7-9 and TRBJ1-4; no reliable D call. This CDR3 contains 16 residues. Germline V lookup: CDR1 SEHNR, CDR2 FQNEAQ (reference sequence). Trimming removed 5 bases from V and 6 bases from J, with 19 bases in between. This CDR3 reads CASSLKTFTLDEKLFF. Written as DNA, the CDR3 is TGTGCCAGCAGCCTTAAGACCTTCACCTTAGATGAAAAACTGTTTTTT.

This clonotype was picked up a small number of times. Here the CDR3 reads CSARDRAGGLGQFF. CDR3 sequence (DNA): TGCAGTGCTAGAGATCGGGCGGGAGGGCTCGGGCAGTTCTTC. J is TRBJ2-1 and V is TRBV20-1; 9 bases are a match to TRBD2. Per germline, CDR1 DFQATT and CDR2 SNEGSKA (reference sequence). V lost 0 bases, J lost 12 bases, and 9 bases stayed unmatched. CDR3 length: 14 residues.

This clonotype came up a few times. The chain links TRBV7-2 to TRBJ2-1; D possibly corresponds to TRBD2 (6 bases). This CDR3 comprises 15 residues. The V gene lost 5 bases and the J gene lost 0 bases, with 11 bases spanning the gap. Germline V gene lookup returns CDR1 SGHTA and CDR2 FQGNSA. The CDR3 DNA is TGTGCCAGCAGCAACAGCGGGTACTCCTACAATGAGCAGTTCTTC. This translates into CASSNSGYSYNEQFF.

Comments on this clonotype: A much bigger clone sits one base away, suggesting this may be a read error. The V gene is TRBV7-4, the J gene TRBJ1-1; D possibly corresponds to TRBD1 (5 bases). The CDR3 runs 15 residues. In germline, CDR1 is SGHVT, CDR2 SQSDAQ. The CDR3 spells CTSSPAGGSGTEAFF. For the CDR3, the DNA is TGTACCAGCAGCCCCGCCGGGGGGTCAGGCACTGAAGCTTTCTTT.

The chain couples TRBV7-6 to TRBJ2-7, with D uncertain. Trimming left V 0 bases short and J 1 base short, with 10 bases between. The CDR3 is 15 residues long. CDR1 and CDR2 (germline): SGHVS, FNYEAQ. The CDR3 DNA follows: TGTGCCAGCAGCTTAGCGGCGACGGAATCCTACGAGCAGTACTTC. Translating it yields CASSLAATESYEQYF.

This clonotype was seen ten or more times. This sequence joins TRBV12-5 and TRBJ1-1, with a possible D match to TRBD1 (6 bases). CDR3 length: 16 amino acids. Per germline, CDR1 LGHNT and CDR2 FRNRAP. V dropped 0 bases and J dropped 0 bases, with 11 bases sitting between them. The CDR3 spells CASGLVFGQMNTEAFF. In nucleotides, the CDR3 is TGTGCTAGTGGTTTGGTATTTGGACAGATGAACACTGAAGCTTTCTTT.

The chain joins TRBV7-9 to TRBJ2-1; 8 positions match TRBD2. Germline V gene lookup returns CDR1 SEHNR and CDR2 FQNEAQ (reference sequence). CDR3 length: 14 residues. The J segment lost 5 bases and the V segment lost 5 bases, leaving 5 bases of the junction unmatched. The CDR3 protein is CASSPVAGNNEQFF. The CDR3 DNA sequence: TGTGCCAGCAGCCCCGTAGCGGGAAACAATGAGCAGTTCTTC.

The chain joins TRBV12-3 or TRBV12-4 to TRBJ2-3; D not resolved. Trimming cost V 5 bases and J 6 bases, with 9 bases left between them. The CDR3 contains 12 residues. CDR3 sequence: CASSPVVDTQYF. In DNA form, the CDR3 reads TGTGCCAGCAGTCCCGTAGTGGATACGCAGTATTTT.

This clonotype has ten or more counts. This CDR3 reads CSARRLLTGNNEQFF. CDR3 DNA: TGCAGTGCTAGACGACTCTTAACGGGGAACAATGAGCAGTTCTTC. This chain uses TRBV20-1 with TRBJ2-1; possible D gene TRBD2, 5 bases. The CDR3 totals 15 residues. CDR1 is DFQATT, CDR2 SNEGSKA, per germline (reference sequence). Between the trimmed V and J ends, which lost 2 bases and 5 bases, there was a span of 16 bases.

The genes are TRBV30 and TRBJ1-4, with D unresolved. The CDR3 is made up of 11 amino acids. Trimming stripped 3 bases from V and 4 bases from J, with 3 bases between. Germline lookup yields CDR1 GTSNPN and CDR2 SVGIG (reference sequence). CDR3 protein: CAWRNNEKLFF. The CDR3 DNA reads as TGTGCCTGGAGGAATAATGAAAAACTGTTTTTT.

A few counts support this clonotype. This chain connects TRBV7-6 to TRBJ1-2, with 10 bases aligning to TRBD1. This CDR3 contains 14 residues. Germline CDR1 and CDR2: SGHVS and FNYEAQ. Germline trimming cut 0 bases from V and 7 bases from J; bases unmatched to any gene: 2. The CDR3 region has the DNA TGTGCCAGCAGCTTAGCGACAGGGGGCAGTGGCTACACCTTC. As protein: CASSLATGGSGYTF.

The V gene is TRBV20-1, the J gene TRBJ2-7; TRBD1 matches 8 bases. This CDR3 region has 13 residues. Germline CDR1 and CDR2: DFQATT and SNEGSKA (reference sequence). The trim removed 4 bases at V and 3 bases at J, leaving 5 bases unmatched. The CDR3, as DNA: TGCAGTGCTAAGGACAGGGAAAACTACGAGCAGTACTTC. Translation gives CSAKDRENYEQYF.

This clonotype showed up many times. CDR3 sequence reads: CASIPPAGTGANTEAFF. The CDR3 nucleotides read TGTGCCAGTATCCCACCCGCGGGGACAGGTGCGAACACTGAAGCTTTCTTT. The chain employs TRBV19 and TRBJ1-1; 8 bases are a match to TRBD1. Germline CDR1 LNHDA, CDR2 SQIVND (reference sequence). The CDR3 extends over 17 amino acids. V lost 7 bases and J lost 1; bases outside the gene matches: 14.

This clonotype was detected ten times or more. The chain combines TRBV30 with TRBJ2-3; D possibly corresponds to TRBD2 (5 bases). The germline gives CDR1 GTSNPN, CDR2 SVGIG (reference sequence). V gave up 4 bases and J gave up 4 bases, with 15 bases separating them. The CDR3 has 14 amino acids. The CDR3 region has the DNA TGTGCCTGGAACGCCGCTAGCTTTCCAGATACGCAGTATTTT. Translated, it gives CAWNAASFPDTQYF.